The 14 T cell receptor beta chains given below trace back to one sample, sequenced in a study of T cells after yellow fever vaccination. TCRdb reprocessed the 5' RACE reads via MiXCR and lists one record per CDR3 protein. The data contain about 210,000 distinct CDR3 sequences, more than 6.5% of them seen just once; the ten biggest clones take up approximately 0.99%. The sequencing here drew on CD4+ T cells sorted from PBMCs, taken on the day of the yellow fever booster vaccination. Receptors originate from a man between 25 and 39 years old who received the YFV17D yellow fever vaccine.

In its sample, this clonotype was seen many times. The CDR3 protein is CASSPGSPEGETQYF. The CDR3 DNA reads as TGCGCCAGCAGCCCCGGGTCGCCCGAGGGGGAGACCCAGTACTTC. This chain connects TRBV5-1 to TRBJ2-5; D is perhaps TRBD1 or TRBD2 (5 bases each). Trimming shortened V by 4 bases and J by 5 bases, and 18 bases separated the two germline ends. The germline gives CDR1 SGHRS, CDR2 YFSETQ. CDR3 length: 15 residues.

This clonotype was recorded many times. The chain employs TRBV20-1 and TRBJ1-5, with D perhaps TRBD1 (6 bases). Trimming left V 6 bases short and J 0 bases short, with 15 bases between. Germline CDR1 DFQATT, CDR2 SNEGSKA (reference sequence). The CDR3 spans 15 residues. This CDR3 reads CSAARTEYSNQPQHF. The CDR3 DNA follows: TGCAGTGCGGCCCGGACAGAATATAGCAATCAGCCCCAGCATTTT.

This clonotype was recorded many times. The chain recombines TRBV3-1 with TRBJ1-3, with D uncertain. Per the germline V gene, CDR1 is LGHDT and CDR2 is YNNKEL (reference sequence). The CDR3 has 12 amino acids. V was clipped by 4 bases and J by 8 bases, with 9 bases between them. CDR3 residues: CASSPEEYTIYF. The DNA for the CDR3 is TGTGCCAGCAGCCCGGAGGAATACACCATATATTTT.

In this sample, this clonotype turned up a few times. The chain carries TRBV20-1 and TRBJ1-2; D unresolved. CDR1 DFQATT and CDR2 SNEGSKA come from the germline V gene (reference sequence). The CDR3 runs to 14 residues. Trimming removed 5 bases from V and 4 bases from J, with 17 bases in between. The CDR3 protein is CSAPAAGSLYGYTF. The CDR3 nucleotides are TGCAGTGCTCCCGCAGCGGGGAGTCTCTATGGCTACACCTTC.

The V and J genes are TRBV5-1 and TRBJ2-7; TRBD1 might be the D (6 bases). The germline gives CDR1 SGHRS, CDR2 YFSETQ. The CDR3 is 14 amino acids. V was trimmed by 4 bases and J by 0 bases, leaving 11 bases between them. This chain's CDR3 is CASSLDSTSYEQYF. In nucleotides, the CDR3 is TGCGCCAGCAGCCTGGACAGTACCTCCTACGAGCAGTACTTC. The full variable domain, completed using reference TRBV5-1 and TRBJ2-7, is KAGVTQTPRYLIKTRGQQVTLSCSPISGHRSVSWYQQTPGQGLQFLFEYFSETQRNKGNFPGRFSGRQFSNSRSEMNVSTLELGDSALYLCASSLDSTSYEQYFGPGTRLTVT.

V gene TRBV20-1 combines with J gene TRBJ2-7, with 13 positions matching TRBD2. This CDR3 is built from 15 residues. In germline, CDR1 is DFQATT, CDR2 SNEGSKA (reference sequence). After removal of 6 bases from V and 6 bases from J, the junction contained 11 bases not matched to a gene. CDR3 sequence: CSAHDTSGRGGEQYF. The CDR3 DNA is TGCAGTGCCCACGATACTAGCGGGAGGGGGGGCGAGCAGTACTTC.

The chain combines TRBV7-2 with TRBJ1-2, with 8 bases lining up with TRBD1. The junction had 14 bases not matched to a gene; V was cut back by 3 bases and J by 8 bases. Germline CDR1 SGHTA, CDR2 FQGNSA. The CDR3 extends over 16 amino acids. The CDR3 reads CASSLTGTGMGRGYTF. CDR3 sequence (DNA): TGTGCCAGCAGCTTGACCGGGACAGGCATGGGGAGGGGCTACACCTTC.

This clonotype has a handful of counts. The chain links TRBV21-1 to TRBJ2-7; the DNA was not compared with TRBD1, the D call given in the table. TRBV21-1 has pseudogene status. The CDR3 runs to 15 residues. DNA for the CDR3: TGTGCCAGCAGCAACCGGGACACCTTCTCCTACGAGCAGTACTTC. Protein sequence: CASSNRDTFSYEQYF.

V gene TRBV28 combines with J gene TRBJ1-6; D perhaps matches TRBD1 (5 bases). The germline gives CDR1 MDHEN, CDR2 SYDVKM. The CDR3 runs to 12 residues. Deletions cut 6 bases from V and 6 bases from J, with 6 bases between. The CDR3 sequence: CASRQANSPLHF. The CDR3 region has the DNA TGTGCCAGCAGACAGGCTAATTCACCCCTCCACTTT.

A word on this clonotype: This may be a read error: a much more frequent sequence differs by one nucleotide. The rearrangement links TRBV10-2 to TRBJ2-3; D uncertain. Germline V gene data show CDR1 as WSHSY and CDR2 as SAAADI. The CDR3 covers 13 residues. V was pared by 8 bases and J by 2 bases, with 11 bases between. The CDR3 sequence is CASAVGHTDTQYF. The CDR3 region has the DNA TGCGCCAGCGCTGTGGGCCACACAGATACGCAGTATTTT.

This chain links TRBV7-9 with TRBJ2-1; D unresolved. This CDR3 is 13 amino acids long. The germline V gene encodes CDR1 SEHNR and CDR2 FQNEAQ (reference sequence). V shed 1 base and J shed 7 bases, with 8 bases lying between them. CDR3 sequence (DNA): TGTGCCAGCAGCTTAGTTGTGATGAATGAGCAGTTCTTC. Its translation is CASSLVVMNEQFF.

This clonotype was counted at least ten times. The V and J genes are TRBV10-3 and TRBJ2-7, with D unresolved. CDR3 length equals 15 residues. V was shortened by 0 bases and J by 3 bases, with 12 bases between the two germline ends. CDR1 and CDR2 from the germline V gene are ENHRY and SYGVKD. CDR3 residues: CAISESPGTLYEQYF. The CDR3 coding sequence is TGTGCCATCAGTGAGTCACCAGGCACCCTCTACGAGCAGTACTTC.

This clonotype occurred a few times. The genes are TRBV20-1 and TRBJ2-3, with 7 bases aligning to TRBD1. The germline gives CDR1 DFQATT, CDR2 SNEGSKA (reference sequence). The CDR3 has 13 residues. J lost 6 bases, V lost 7 bases, and 10 bases had no gene match. The CDR3 loop reads CSVEYRGVDTQYF. CDR3 coding DNA: TGCAGTGTCGAATACAGGGGTGTGGATACGCAGTATTTT.

This clonotype occurred many times. This chain links TRBV5-1 with TRBJ2-2, with TRBD2 matching over 10 bases. Germline V CDR1 and CDR2: SGHRS, YFSETQ. The CDR3 covers 17 residues. V lost 1 base to trimming and J lost 3 bases; unmatched junction nucleotides: 6. The CDR3 loop reads CASSLNQGLAHTGELFF. The CDR3 DNA reads TGCGCCAGCAGCTTGAACCAGGGACTAGCGCACACCGGGGAGCTGTTTTTT.